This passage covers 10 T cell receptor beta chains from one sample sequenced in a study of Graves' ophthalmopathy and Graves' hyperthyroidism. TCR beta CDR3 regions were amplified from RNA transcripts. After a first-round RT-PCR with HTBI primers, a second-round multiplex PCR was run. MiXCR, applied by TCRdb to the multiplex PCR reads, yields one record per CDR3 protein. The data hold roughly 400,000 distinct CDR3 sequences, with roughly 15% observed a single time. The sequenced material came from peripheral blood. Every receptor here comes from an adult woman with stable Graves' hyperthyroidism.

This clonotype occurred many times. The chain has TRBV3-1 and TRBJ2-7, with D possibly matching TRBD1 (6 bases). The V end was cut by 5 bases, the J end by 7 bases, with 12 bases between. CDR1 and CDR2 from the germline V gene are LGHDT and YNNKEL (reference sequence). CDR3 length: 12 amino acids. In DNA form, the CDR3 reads TGTGCCAGCAGCTACAGGGCACGGGAGCAGTACTTC. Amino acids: CASSYRAREQYF.

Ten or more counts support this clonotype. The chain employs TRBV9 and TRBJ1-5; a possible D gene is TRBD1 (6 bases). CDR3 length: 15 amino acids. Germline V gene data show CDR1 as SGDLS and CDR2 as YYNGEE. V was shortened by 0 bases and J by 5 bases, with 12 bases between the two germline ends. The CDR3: CASSVDSQGHQPQHF. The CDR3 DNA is TGTGCCAGCAGCGTAGACTCACAGGGCCATCAGCCCCAGCATTTT.

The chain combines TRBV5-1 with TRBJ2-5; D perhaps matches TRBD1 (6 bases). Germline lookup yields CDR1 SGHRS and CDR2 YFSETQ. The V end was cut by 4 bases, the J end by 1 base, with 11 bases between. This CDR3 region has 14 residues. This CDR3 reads CASSAQGSQETQYF. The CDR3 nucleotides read TGCGCCAGCAGCGCGCAGGGGTCCCAAGAGACCCAGTACTTC.

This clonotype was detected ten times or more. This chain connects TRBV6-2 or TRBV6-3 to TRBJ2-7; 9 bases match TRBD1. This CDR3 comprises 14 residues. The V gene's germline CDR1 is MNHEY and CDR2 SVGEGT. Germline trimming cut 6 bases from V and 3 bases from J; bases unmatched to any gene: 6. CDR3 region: CASRIKDRGYEQYF. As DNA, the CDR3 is TGTGCCAGCAGGATCAAGGACAGGGGCTACGAGCAGTACTTC.

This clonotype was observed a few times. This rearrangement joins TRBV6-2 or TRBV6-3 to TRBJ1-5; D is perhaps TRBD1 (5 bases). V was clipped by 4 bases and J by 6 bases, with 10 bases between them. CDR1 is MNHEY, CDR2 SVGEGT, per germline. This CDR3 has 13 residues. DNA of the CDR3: TGTGCCAGCAGTTGCGGGCAGGGTCAGCCCCAGCATTTT. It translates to CASSCGQGQPQHF.

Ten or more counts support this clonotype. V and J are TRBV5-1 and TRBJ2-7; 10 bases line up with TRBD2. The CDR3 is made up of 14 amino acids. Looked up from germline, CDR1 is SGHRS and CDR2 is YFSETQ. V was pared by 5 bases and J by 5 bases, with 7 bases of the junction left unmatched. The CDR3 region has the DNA TGCGCCAGCAGGTCAGCCGGGACTAGCGACGAGCAGTACTTC. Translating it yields CASRSAGTSDEQYF.

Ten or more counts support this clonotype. The CDR3 loop is CASSPGLADTGELFF. The DNA of the CDR3 is TGCGCCAGCAGCCCGGGACTAGCGGACACCGGGGAGCTGTTTTTT. The chain recombines TRBV5-1 with TRBJ2-2; 11 positions match TRBD2. In germline, CDR1 is SGHRS, CDR2 YFSETQ. V dropped 4 bases and J dropped 3; count of bases not matched to a gene: 2. CDR3 length: 15 residues. The full variable domain, in which reference TRBV5-1 and TRBJ2-2 provide the parts outside the CDR3, is KAGVTQTPRYLIKTRGQQVTLSCSPISGHRSVSWYQQTPGQGLQFLFEYFSETQRNKGNFPGRFSGRQFSNSRSEMNVSTLELGDSALYLCASSPGLADTGELFFGEGSRLTVL.

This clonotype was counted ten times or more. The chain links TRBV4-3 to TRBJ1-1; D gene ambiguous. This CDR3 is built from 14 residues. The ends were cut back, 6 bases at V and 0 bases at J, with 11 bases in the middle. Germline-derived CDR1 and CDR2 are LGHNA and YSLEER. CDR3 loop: CASRGMRLNTEAFF. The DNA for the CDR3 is TGCGCCAGCAGGGGGATGAGGTTGAACACTGAAGCTTTCTTT.

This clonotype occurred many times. Here the CDR3 DNA reads TGTGCCACCAAGGACTCAGTCCAAGAGACCCAGTACTTC. Translating it yields CATKDSVQETQYF. This chain connects TRBV24-1 to TRBJ2-5; TRBD2 is a possible D gene (5 bases). Germline lookup yields CDR1 KGHDR and CDR2 SFDVKD. There are 13 residues in the CDR3. Trimming took 8 bases from V and 1 from J, leaving 10 bases between them.

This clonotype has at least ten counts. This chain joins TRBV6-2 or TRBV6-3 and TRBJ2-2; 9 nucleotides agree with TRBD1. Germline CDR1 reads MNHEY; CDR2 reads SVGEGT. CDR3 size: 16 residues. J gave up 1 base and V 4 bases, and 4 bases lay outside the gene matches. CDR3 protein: CASSSPDRGNTGELFF. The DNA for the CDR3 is TGTGCCAGCAGTTCCCCGGACAGGGGGAACACCGGGGAGCTGTTTTTT.